One sample yielded the 8 T cell receptor beta chains listed below, sequenced in a study of Ad26.COV2.S vaccination and SARS-CoV-2 variants. Treatment here: around 19 received Ad26.COV2.S at low or high dose, single or two shots; about 5 received placebo; per-sample allocation not given. The study sampled participants on day 63 after the first vaccine or placebo injection. The method was immunoSEQ multiplex PCR; TCRdb's version includes in-frame clones alone and lacks a portion of them. This sample carries 350,000 to 400,000 clones, roughly nine tenths of them seen once, and the ten largest clones take roughly 3%. The input for sequencing was peripheral blood, taken in a trial of Ad26.COV2.S vaccine versus placebo. Source of these receptors: a person between 18 and 65 years old who received the Ad26.COV2.S COVID-19 vaccine or a placebo.

The V gene is TRBV7-8, the J gene TRBJ2-7, with D possibly TRBD1 on 6 matching bases. Trimming stripped 4 bases from V and 7 bases from J, with 23 bases between. Germline CDR1 SGHVS, CDR2 FQNEAQ. CDR3 length: 16 residues. CDR3 coding DNA: TGTGCCAGCAGCTCAACACGACAGGAGTTAACGTCGGAGCAGTACTTC. Translation gives CASSSTRQELTSEQYF.

The chain has TRBV15 and TRBJ1-5, with 11 bases that match TRBD1. The CDR3 totals 17 residues. Trimming took 5 bases from V and 7 from J; bases not matched to a gene: 13. The germline CDR1 and CDR2 sequences are LNHNV and YYDKDF (reference sequence). The CDR3 nucleotides read TGTGCCACCAGCCCTACTGCCGGGACAGGGGGAAACCAGCCCCAGCATTTT. Its translation: CATSPTAGTGGNQPQHF.

This clone was counted a few times. The rearrangement uses TRBV5-1 and TRBJ1-6; 12 bases map to TRBD1. CDR3 length: 17 residues. Germline V CDR1 and CDR2: SGHRS, YFSETQ. V was clipped by 1 base and J by 7 bases; unmatched bases: 6. The CDR3 bases are TGCGCCAGCAGCTTGCTACCGGGACAGGGGGCAAATTCACCCCTCCACTTT. This translates into CASSLLPGQGANSPLHF.

The chain employs TRBV6-1 and TRBJ1-1; D uncertain. From germline, CDR1 is MNHNS and CDR2 SASEGT. Trimming left V 2 bases short and J 3 bases short, with 7 bases between. CDR3 size: 13 residues. This CDR3 is CASSEWVDTEAFF. The CDR3 nucleotides read TGTGCCAGCAGTGAATGGGTCGACACTGAAGCTTTCTTT.

The chain links TRBV3-1 (or the pseudogene TRBV3-2) to TRBJ1-2, with TRBD1 as a possible D gene (6 bases). V was cut by 2 bases and J by 8 bases, with 9 bases left in between. The CDR3 length is 12 residues. Germline CDR1 LGHDT, CDR2 YNNKEL (reference sequence). This CDR3 reads CASSQTGYGYTF. As DNA, the CDR3 is TGTGCCAGCAGCCAAACAGGGTACGGCTACACCTTC.

The chain employs TRBV25-1 and TRBJ2-3; D may be TRBD1 or TRBD2 (5 bases each). CDR3 length: 15 residues. The germline V gene encodes CDR1 MGHDK and CDR2 SYGVNS. Trimming stripped 5 bases from V and 5 bases from J, with 17 bases between. CDR3 sequence (DNA): TGTGCCAGCAGTAGGTGGGAAGGGGCGGGAGATACGCAGTATTTT. As protein: CASSRWEGAGDTQYF.

V gene TRBV6-5 combines with J gene TRBJ1-5; a possible D gene is TRBD1 (5 bases). The CDR3 has 14 residues. Germline lookup yields CDR1 MNHEY and CDR2 SVGAGI. V lost 8 bases and J lost 1, with 12 bases in between. The CDR3 sequence: CASGAGRSNQPQHF. CDR3 sequence (DNA): TGTGCCAGCGGGGCAGGGAGAAGCAATCAGCCCCAGCATTTT.

Here the CDR3 DNA reads TGTGCCAGCAGTCTCCAAGAGACCCAGTACTTC. As protein: CASSLQETQYF. J is TRBJ2-5 and V is TRBV7-9; the D is unclear. There are 11 residues in the CDR3. Germline V gene sequence: CDR1 SEHNR, CDR2 FQNEAQ (reference sequence). V gave up 6 bases and J gave up 1 base, with 3 bases separating them.